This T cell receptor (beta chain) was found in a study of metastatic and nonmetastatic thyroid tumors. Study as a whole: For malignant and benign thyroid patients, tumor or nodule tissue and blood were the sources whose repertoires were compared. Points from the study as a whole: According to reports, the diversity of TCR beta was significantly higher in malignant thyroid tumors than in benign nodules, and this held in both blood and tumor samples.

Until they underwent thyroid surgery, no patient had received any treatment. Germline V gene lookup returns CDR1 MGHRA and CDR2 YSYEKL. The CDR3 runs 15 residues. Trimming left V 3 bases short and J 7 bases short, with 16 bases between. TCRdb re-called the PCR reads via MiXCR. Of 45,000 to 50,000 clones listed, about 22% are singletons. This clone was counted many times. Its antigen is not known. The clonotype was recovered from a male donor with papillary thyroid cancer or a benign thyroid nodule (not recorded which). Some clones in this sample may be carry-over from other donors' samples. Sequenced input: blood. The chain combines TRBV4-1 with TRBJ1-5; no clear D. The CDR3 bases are TGCGCCAGCAGCCATAAGGCAACAGATGGCCAGCCCCAGCATTTT. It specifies CASSHKATDGQPQHF.